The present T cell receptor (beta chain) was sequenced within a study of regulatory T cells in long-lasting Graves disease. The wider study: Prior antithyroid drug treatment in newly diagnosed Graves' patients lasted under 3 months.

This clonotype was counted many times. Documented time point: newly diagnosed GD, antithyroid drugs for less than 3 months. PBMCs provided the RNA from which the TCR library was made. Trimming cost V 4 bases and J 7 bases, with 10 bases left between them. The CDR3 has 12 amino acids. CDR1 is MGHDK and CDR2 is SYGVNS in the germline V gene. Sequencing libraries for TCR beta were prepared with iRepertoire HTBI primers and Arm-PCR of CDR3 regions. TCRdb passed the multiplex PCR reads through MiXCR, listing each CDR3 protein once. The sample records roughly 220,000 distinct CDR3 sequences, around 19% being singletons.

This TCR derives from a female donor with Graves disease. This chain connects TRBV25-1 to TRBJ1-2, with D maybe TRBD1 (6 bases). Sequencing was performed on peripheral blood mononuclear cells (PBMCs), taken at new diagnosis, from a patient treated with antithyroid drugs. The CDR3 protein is CASSATGFGYTF. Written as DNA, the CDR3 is TGTGCCAGCAGTGCTACAGGGTTTGGCTACACCTTC.